This passage covers 23 T cell receptor beta chains from one sample sequenced in a study of long-term antiretroviral therapy in people with HIV. At survey level, the immunoSEQ assay was run in its v3.0 version. Using immunoSEQ multiplex PCR, the repertoire was profiled, and TCRdb retains in-frame clones only, with some absent. The sample consists of some 30,000 clones, roughly 98% of them appearing once. The material sequenced was unsorted PBMCs, taken 7.6 years after starting antiretroviral therapy. The receptors shown here come from a man aged 25-40 years with HIV.

Here the CDR3 DNA reads TGTGCCAGCATAAGGACAACTAATGAAAAACTGTTTTTT. Translation gives CASIRTTNEKLFF. The chain has TRBV2 and TRBJ1-4; unclear D gene. The germline V gene has CDR1 SNHLY and CDR2 FYNNEI. The CDR3 runs 13 residues. Between the trimmed V and J ends, which lost 7 bases and 0 bases, there was a span of 6 bases.

This sequence joins TRBV4-3 and TRBJ1-1; TRBD1 might be the D (5 bases). The germline V gene encodes CDR1 LGHNA and CDR2 YSLEER. V was shortened by 0 bases and J by 5 bases, with 10 bases between the two germline ends. The CDR3 consists of 14 residues. The CDR3: CASSQDIGGTEAFF. As DNA, the CDR3 is TGCGCCAGCAGCCAAGATATCGGGGGGACTGAAGCTTTCTTT.

This clone has more than one count but fewer than ten. The chain links TRBV7-9 to TRBJ2-7, with unresolved D. This CDR3 spans 16 amino acids. Trimming pared 1 base from V and 2 bases from J, leaving 15 bases between. CDR1 is SEHNR, CDR2 FQNEAQ, per germline (reference sequence). The CDR3 coding sequence is TGTGCCAGCAGCTTAGAGTTTTCAGAACGACCCTACGAGCAGTACTTC. As protein: CASSLEFSERPYEQYF.

This chain links TRBV19 with TRBJ2-3; tentatively, D is TRBD2 (5 bases). The length of the CDR3 is 12 residues. Germline V gene data show CDR1 as LNHDA and CDR2 as SQIVND (reference sequence). Trimming took 10 bases from V and 5 from J, leaving 13 bases between them. CDR3 region: CATLGHEDTQYF. The CDR3 nucleotides are TGTGCCACACTAGGTCACGAAGATACGCAGTATTTT.

The chain employs TRBV6-1 and TRBJ1-6, with a weak D call TRBD1 (5 bases). Looked up from germline, CDR1 is MNHNS and CDR2 is SASEGT. This CDR3 has 14 residues. V was pared by 10 bases and J by 7 bases, with 17 bases between. The CDR3 reads CATRGESRNSPLHF. The CDR3 DNA reads TGTGCCACCAGAGGGGAATCTAGAAATTCACCCCTCCACTTT.

In DNA, the CDR3 is TGTGCCAGCAGTCATGAGAGCGCGTCCTACAATGAGCAGTTCTTC. Translating gives CASSHESASYNEQFF. The chain recombines TRBV6-5 with TRBJ2-1; D call uncertain. Trimming shortened V by 5 bases and J by 1 base, and 12 bases separated the two germline ends. Germline CDR1 reads MNHEY; CDR2 reads SVGAGI. The CDR3 consists of 15 residues.

V usage is TRBV19 and J usage is TRBJ2-7; D is ambiguous. The CDR3 has 13 residues. Germline V gene sequence: CDR1 LNHDA, CDR2 SQIVND (reference sequence). The V end was cut by 4 bases, the J end by 2 bases, with 9 bases between. The CDR3 loop is CASSTDRAYEQYF. The CDR3 DNA reads as TGTGCCAGTAGTACGGACCGGGCCTACGAGCAGTACTTC.

This chain links TRBV4-3 with TRBJ2-3; a possible D gene is TRBD2 (6 bases). Germline loops: CDR1 LGHNA, CDR2 YSLEER. Trimming removed 0 bases at V and 1 base at J, with 11 bases between. This CDR3 spans 16 amino acids. CDR3 region: CASSQEAGTGTDTQYF. The CDR3 DNA follows: TGCGCCAGCAGCCAAGAGGCGGGGACGGGCACAGATACGCAGTATTTT.

The chain links TRBV11-2 to TRBJ1-1; the D gene is possibly TRBD1 (6 bases). Per germline, CDR1 SGHAT and CDR2 FQNNGV. This CDR3 has 13 residues. V was trimmed by 4 bases and J by 8 bases, leaving 14 bases between them. In DNA, the CDR3 is TGTGCCAGCAGCTCAACGACGGACAGAGAAGCTTTCTTT. It is translated as CASSSTTDREAFF. The complete variable domain, with remaining parts taken from reference TRBV11-2 and TRBJ1-1, reads EAGVAQSPRYKIIEKRQSVAFWCNPISGHATLYWYQQILGQGPKLLIQFQNNGVVDDSQLPKDRFSAERLKGVDSTLKIQPAKLEDSAVYLCASSSTTDREAFFGQGTRLTVV.

CDR3: CASKRGSRETQYF. CDR3 DNA: TGTGCCAGCAAGAGGGGGTCGAGAGAGACCCAGTACTTC. V gene TRBV6-5 combines with J gene TRBJ2-5; D might be TRBD1 (6 bases). CDR3 length: 13 residues. V gave up 7 bases and J gave up 4 bases, with 13 bases separating them. CDR1 and CDR2 from the germline V gene are MNHEY and SVGAGI.

The chain links TRBV27 to TRBJ2-1; weak D call: TRBD2 (6 bases). V dropped 0 bases and J dropped 5 bases, with 17 bases sitting between them. The CDR3 runs 17 residues. In germline, CDR1 is MNHEY, CDR2 SMNVEV (reference sequence). The CDR3 DNA reads TGTGCCAGCAGTTTATCCTTTGGAGGGAGGCTTCACAATGAGCAGTTCTTC. This encodes CASSLSFGGRLHNEQFF.

J is TRBJ2-5 and V is TRBV5-6, with 7 bases that match TRBD1. Germline CDR1 and CDR2: SGHDT and YYEEEE. CDR3 length equals 14 residues. After removal of 2 bases from V and 4 bases from J, the junction contained 5 bases not matched to a gene. CDR3 protein: CASSLYRGGETQYF. CDR3 coding DNA: TGTGCCAGCAGCTTATACAGGGGTGGAGAGACCCAGTACTTC.

The chain joins TRBV5-1 to TRBJ1-5, with D unclear. The CDR3 is made up of 10 amino acids. Trimming took 8 bases from V and 7 from J, leaving 7 bases between them. Per germline, CDR1 SGHRS and CDR2 YFSETQ. For the CDR3, the DNA is TGCGCCAGAGGAGAACAGCCCCAGCATTTT. It specifies CARGEQPQHF.

V is TRBV13 and J is TRBJ1-1; 7 nucleotides agree with TRBD1. Trimming took 4 bases from V and 4 from J; bases not matched to a gene: 6. The CDR3 sequence is 14 residues long. Germline V CDR1 and CDR2: PRHDT, FYEKMQ (reference sequence). The CDR3 nucleotides are TGTGCCAGCAGCTCCGTCGACAGGGCCACTGAAGCTTTCTTT. Amino acids: CASSSVDRATEAFF.

This clone was detected only a few times. V usage is TRBV4-1 and J usage is TRBJ2-7, with a tentative D call TRBD1 (7 bases). Germline CDR1 and CDR2: MGHRA and YSYEKL. This CDR3 is 14 amino acids long. Trimming took off 4 bases at V and 3 bases at J, with 13 bases between the two ends. This CDR3 reads CASSRAGQFYEQYF. In nucleotides, the CDR3 is TGCGCCAGCAGCCGGGCGGGACAGTTCTACGAGCAGTACTTC.

The rearrangement links TRBV6-5 to TRBJ2-4; a possible D gene is TRBD2 (6 bases). The CDR3 has 14 amino acids. Germline V gene lookup returns CDR1 MNHEY and CDR2 SVGAGI. The ends were cut back, 6 bases at V and 11 bases at J, with 20 bases in the middle. In DNA, the CDR3 is TGTGCCAGCAGACCTGCCAGCGGCGGGAAGGTTCAGTACTTC. Encoded protein: CASRPASGGKVQYF.

This sequence joins TRBV2 and TRBJ1-5, with D unresolved. Deletions cut 3 bases from V and 7 bases from J, with 7 bases between. The length of the CDR3 is 12 residues. Germline V gene data show CDR1 as SNHLY and CDR2 as FYNNEI. The CDR3 protein is CASSENGQPQHF. The CDR3, as DNA: TGTGCCAGCAGTGAGAACGGGCAGCCCCAGCATTTT.

J is TRBJ1-4 and V is TRBV4-3, with D uncertain. This CDR3 has 15 amino acids. Germline CDR1 reads LGHNA; CDR2 reads YSLEER. The V end was cut by 1 base, the J end by 7 bases, with 13 bases between. The CDR3 DNA reads TGCGCCAGCAGCCAAGGTCAGGAGGATACTGAAAAACTGTTTTTT. Encoded protein: CASSQGQEDTEKLFF.

This clone was observed once. The chain combines TRBV7-9 with TRBJ2-5; D possibly corresponds to TRBD2 (6 bases). The CDR3 has 13 amino acids. CDR1 is SEHNR, CDR2 FQNEAQ, per germline (reference sequence). The ends were cut back, 8 bases at V and 3 bases at J, with 13 bases in the middle. The CDR3 loop reads CASWSWGEETQYF. Here the CDR3 DNA reads TGTGCCAGCTGGTCGTGGGGGGAAGAGACCCAGTACTTC.

The rearrangement joins TRBV4-3 to TRBJ1-3, with unresolved D. This CDR3 contains 16 residues. V was shortened by 0 bases and J by 1 base, with 10 bases between the two germline ends. CDR1 and CDR2 (germline): LGHNA, YSLEER. In nucleotides, the CDR3 is TGCGCCAGCAGCCAAGATTTTGTCGGTTCTGGAAACACCATATATTTT. Translated: CASSQDFVGSGNTIYF.

This sequence joins TRBV5-1 and TRBJ2-7; TRBD1 matches 9 bases. The CDR3 is made up of 14 amino acids. CDR1 and CDR2 from the germline V gene are SGHRS and YFSETQ. V was pared by 0 bases and J by 4 bases, with 2 bases of the junction left unmatched. The CDR3 sequence is CASSLGGQGYEQYF. The CDR3 bases are TGCGCCAGCAGCTTGGGGGGACAGGGATACGAGCAGTACTTC.

This clone was observed once. The chain is built from TRBV11-2 and TRBJ2-1, with D perhaps matching TRBD1 or TRBD2 (5 bases each). Trimming removed 1 base at V and 6 bases at J, with 10 bases between. The V gene's germline CDR1 is SGHAT and CDR2 FQNNGV. There are 14 residues in the CDR3. The CDR3 region has the DNA TGTGCCAGCAGCTTAGCCGGGACGCTCAATGAGCAGTTCTTC. It encodes CASSLAGTLNEQFF.

The J gene is TRBJ2-2, the V gene TRBV28; tentative D call: TRBD2 (6 bases). The ends were cut back, 3 bases at V and 3 bases at J, with 17 bases in the middle. Germline V gene lookup returns CDR1 MDHEN and CDR2 SYDVKM. The CDR3 loop spans 17 amino acids. CDR3 coding DNA: TGTGCCAGCAGTTTGGCACCCGGGCGGGATCACACCGGGGAGCTGTTTTTT. Translation: CASSLAPGRDHTGELFF.